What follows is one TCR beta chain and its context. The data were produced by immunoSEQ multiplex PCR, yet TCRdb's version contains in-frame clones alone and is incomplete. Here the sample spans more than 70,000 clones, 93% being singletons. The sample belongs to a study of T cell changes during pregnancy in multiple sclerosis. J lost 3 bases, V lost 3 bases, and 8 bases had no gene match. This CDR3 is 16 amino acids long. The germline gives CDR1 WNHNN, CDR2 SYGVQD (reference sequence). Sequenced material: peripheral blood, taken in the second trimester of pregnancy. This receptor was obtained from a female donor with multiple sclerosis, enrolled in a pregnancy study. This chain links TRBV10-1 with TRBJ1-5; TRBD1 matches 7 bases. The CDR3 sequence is CASSDRGQMPNQPQHF. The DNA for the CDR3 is TGCGCCAGCAGTGATAGGGGACAGATGCCCAATCAGCCCCAGCATTTT.